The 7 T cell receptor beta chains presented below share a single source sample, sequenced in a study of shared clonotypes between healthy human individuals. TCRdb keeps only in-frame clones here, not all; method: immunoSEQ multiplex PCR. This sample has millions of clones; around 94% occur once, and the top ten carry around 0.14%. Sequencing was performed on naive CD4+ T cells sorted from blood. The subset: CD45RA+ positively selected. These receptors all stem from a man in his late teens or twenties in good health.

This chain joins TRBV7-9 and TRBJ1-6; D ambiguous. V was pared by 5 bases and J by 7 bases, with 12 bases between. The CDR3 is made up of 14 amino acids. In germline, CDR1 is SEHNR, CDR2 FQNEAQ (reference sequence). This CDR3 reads CASSPGRVNSPLHF. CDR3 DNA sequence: TGTGCCAGCAGCCCCGGTAGGGTCAATTCACCCCTCCACTTT.

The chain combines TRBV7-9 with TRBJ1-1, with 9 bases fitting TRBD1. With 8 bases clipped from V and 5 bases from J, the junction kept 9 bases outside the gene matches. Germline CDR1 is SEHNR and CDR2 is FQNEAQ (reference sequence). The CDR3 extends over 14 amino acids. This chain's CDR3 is CASVPDRGRTEAFF. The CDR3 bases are TGTGCCAGCGTCCCGGACAGGGGTCGTACTGAAGCTTTCTTT.

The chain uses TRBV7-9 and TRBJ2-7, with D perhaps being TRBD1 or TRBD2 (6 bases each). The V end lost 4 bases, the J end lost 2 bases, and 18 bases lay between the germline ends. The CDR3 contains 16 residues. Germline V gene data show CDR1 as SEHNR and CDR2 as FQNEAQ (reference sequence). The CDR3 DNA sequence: TGTGCCAGCAGCTCCACCGGGGGCTACCGACCCTACGAGCAGTACTTC. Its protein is CASSSTGGYRPYEQYF.

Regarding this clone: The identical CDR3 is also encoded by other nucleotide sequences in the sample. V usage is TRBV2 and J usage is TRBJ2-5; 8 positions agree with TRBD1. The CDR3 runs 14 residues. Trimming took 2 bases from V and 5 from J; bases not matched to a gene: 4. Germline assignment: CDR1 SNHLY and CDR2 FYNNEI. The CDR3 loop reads CASSEQGAGETQYF. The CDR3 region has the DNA TGTGCCAGCAGTGAACAGGGGGCGGGGGAGACCCAGTACTTC.

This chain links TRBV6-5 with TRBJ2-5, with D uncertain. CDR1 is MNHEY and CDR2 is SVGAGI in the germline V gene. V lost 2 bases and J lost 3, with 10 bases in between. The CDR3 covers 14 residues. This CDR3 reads CASSYAKWKETQYF. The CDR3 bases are TGTGCCAGCAGTTACGCCAAATGGAAAGAGACCCAGTACTTC.

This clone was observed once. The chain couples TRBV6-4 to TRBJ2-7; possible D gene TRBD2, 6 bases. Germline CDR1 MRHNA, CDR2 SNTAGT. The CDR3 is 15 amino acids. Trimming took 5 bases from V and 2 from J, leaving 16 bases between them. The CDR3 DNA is TGTGCCAGCAGTCCCGGGGTTAGCGGCACCTACGAGCAGTACTTC. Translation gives CASSPGVSGTYEQYF.

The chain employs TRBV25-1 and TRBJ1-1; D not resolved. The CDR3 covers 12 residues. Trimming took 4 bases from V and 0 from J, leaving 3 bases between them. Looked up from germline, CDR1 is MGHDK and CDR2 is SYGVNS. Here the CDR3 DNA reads TGTGCCAGCAGTGTACTGAACACTGAAGCTTTCTTT. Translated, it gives CASSVLNTEAFF.